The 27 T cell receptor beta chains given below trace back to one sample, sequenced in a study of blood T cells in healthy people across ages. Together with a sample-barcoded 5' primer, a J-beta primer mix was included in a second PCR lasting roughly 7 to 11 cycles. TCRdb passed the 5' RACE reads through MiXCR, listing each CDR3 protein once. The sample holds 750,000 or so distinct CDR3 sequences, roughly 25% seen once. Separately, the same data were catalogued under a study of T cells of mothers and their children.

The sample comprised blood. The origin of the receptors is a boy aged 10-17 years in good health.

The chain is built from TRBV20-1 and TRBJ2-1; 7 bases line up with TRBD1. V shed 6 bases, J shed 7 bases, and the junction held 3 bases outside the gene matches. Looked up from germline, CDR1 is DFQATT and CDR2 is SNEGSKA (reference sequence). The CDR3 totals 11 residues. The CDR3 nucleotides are TGCAGTGCACCGGACAGGAATGAGCAGTTCTTC. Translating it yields CSAPDRNEQFF.

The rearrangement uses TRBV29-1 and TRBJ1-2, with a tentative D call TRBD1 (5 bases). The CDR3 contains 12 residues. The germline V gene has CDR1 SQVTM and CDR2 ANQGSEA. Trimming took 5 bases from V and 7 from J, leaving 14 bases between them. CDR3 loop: CSVRVGGSGYTF. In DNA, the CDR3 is TGCAGCGTTAGGGTGGGGGGAAGTGGCTACACCTTC.

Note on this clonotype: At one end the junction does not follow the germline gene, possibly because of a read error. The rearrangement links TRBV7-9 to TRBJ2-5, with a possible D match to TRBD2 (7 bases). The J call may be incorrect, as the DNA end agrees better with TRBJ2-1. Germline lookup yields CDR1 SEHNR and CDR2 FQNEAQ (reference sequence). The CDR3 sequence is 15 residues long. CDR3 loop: CTSSPGEGGWHEQFF. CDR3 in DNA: TGTACCAGCAGCCCAGGGGAGGGGGGGTGGCATGAGCAGTTCTTC.

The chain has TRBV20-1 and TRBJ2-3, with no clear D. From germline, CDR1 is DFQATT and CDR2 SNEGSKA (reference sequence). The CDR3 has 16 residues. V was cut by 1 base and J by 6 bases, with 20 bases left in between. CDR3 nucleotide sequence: TGCAGTGCTAGAGTTGTGGAATCTCGGTGGTGGGATACGCAGTATTTT. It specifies CSARVVESRWWDTQYF.

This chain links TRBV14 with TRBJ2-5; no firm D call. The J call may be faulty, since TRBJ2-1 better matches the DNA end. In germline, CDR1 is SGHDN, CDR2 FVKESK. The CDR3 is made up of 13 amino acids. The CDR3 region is CASSRAWGSEQFF. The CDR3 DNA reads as TGTGCCAGCAGCCGGGCGTGGGGATCCGAGCAGTTCTTC.

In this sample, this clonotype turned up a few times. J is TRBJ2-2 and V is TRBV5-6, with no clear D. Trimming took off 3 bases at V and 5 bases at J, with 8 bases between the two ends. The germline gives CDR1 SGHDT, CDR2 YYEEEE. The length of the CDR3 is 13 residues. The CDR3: CASSYDKTGELFF. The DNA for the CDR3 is TGTGCCAGCAGCTATGACAAAACCGGGGAGCTGTTTTTT.

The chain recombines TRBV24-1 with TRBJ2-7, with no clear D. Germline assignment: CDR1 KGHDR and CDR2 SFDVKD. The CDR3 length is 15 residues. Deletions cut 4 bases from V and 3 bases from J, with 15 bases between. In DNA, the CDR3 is TGTGCCACCAGTGACTCGCGAAAAACGGACTACGAGCAGTACTTC. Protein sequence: CATSDSRKTDYEQYF.

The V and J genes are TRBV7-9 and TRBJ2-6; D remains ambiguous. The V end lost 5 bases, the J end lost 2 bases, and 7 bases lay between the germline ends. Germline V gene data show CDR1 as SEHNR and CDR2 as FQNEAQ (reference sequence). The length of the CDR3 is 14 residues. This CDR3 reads CASSALTGANVLTF. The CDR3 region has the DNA TGTGCCAGCAGCGCACTCACTGGGGCCAACGTCCTGACTTTC.

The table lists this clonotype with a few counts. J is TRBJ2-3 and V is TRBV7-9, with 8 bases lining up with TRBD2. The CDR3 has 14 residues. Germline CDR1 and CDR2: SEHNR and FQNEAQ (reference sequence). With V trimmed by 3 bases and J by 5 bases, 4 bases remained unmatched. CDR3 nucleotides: TGTGCCAGCAGCTTCGGGGGGGCCCAAGATACGCAGTATTTT. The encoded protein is CASSFGGAQDTQYF.

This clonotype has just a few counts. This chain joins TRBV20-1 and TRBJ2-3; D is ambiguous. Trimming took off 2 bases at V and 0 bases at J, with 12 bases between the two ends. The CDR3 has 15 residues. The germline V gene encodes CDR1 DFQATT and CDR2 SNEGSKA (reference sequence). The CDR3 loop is CSARSIHSSTDTQYF. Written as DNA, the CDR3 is TGCAGTGCTAGATCCATCCACAGCAGCACAGATACGCAGTATTTT.

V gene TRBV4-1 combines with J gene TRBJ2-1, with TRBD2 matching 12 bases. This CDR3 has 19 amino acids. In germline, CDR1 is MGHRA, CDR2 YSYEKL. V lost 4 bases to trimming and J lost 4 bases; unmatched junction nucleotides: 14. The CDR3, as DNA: TGCGCCAGCAGCCTCCGGGCTAGCGGGAGGGTCCAAACGTACAATGAGCAGTTCTTC. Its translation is CASSLRASGRVQTYNEQFF.

CDR3 bases: TGCGCCAGCAGCTTGTCCAGAACTAATGAAAAACTGTTTTTT. It codes for CASSLSRTNEKLFF. This rearrangement joins TRBV5-1 to TRBJ1-4; D is undetermined. V dropped 1 base and J dropped 1 base, with 5 bases sitting between them. The CDR3 runs 14 residues. Germline values: CDR1 SGHRS, CDR2 YFSETQ.

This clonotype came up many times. CDR3 DNA sequence: TGTGCCAGCAGTTTATCGGCAGGCAATGAGCAGTTCTTC. It is translated as CASSLSAGNEQFF. V is TRBV28 and J is TRBJ2-1; D gene unclear. With 1 base removed from V and 6 bases from J, the gap between germline ends came to 7 bases. CDR1 and CDR2 from the germline V gene are MDHEN and SYDVKM. The CDR3 contains 13 residues.

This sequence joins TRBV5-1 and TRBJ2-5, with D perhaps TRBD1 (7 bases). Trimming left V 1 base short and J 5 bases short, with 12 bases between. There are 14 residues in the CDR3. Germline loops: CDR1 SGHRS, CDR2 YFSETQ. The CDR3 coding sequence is TGCGCCAGCAGCTTGCAGGGGGGTTATGAGACCCAGTACTTC. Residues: CASSLQGGYETQYF.

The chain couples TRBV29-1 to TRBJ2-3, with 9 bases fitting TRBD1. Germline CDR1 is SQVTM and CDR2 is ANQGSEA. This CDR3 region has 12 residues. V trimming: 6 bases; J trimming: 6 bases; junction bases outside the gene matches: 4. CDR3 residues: CSVGQGWDTQYF. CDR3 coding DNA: TGCAGCGTGGGACAGGGATGGGATACGCAGTATTTT.

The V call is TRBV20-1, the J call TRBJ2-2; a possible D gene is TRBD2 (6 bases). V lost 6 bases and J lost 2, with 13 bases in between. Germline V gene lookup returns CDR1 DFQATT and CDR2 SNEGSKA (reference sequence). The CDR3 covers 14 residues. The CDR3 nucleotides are TGCAGTGCCGGACTTAGCGGCAACACCGGGGAGCTGTTTTTT. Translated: CSAGLSGNTGELFF.

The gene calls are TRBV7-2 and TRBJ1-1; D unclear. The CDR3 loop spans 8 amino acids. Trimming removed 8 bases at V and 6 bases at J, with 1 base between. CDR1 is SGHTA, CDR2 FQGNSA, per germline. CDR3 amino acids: CASPEAFF. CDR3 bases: TGTGCCAGCCCTGAAGCTTTCTTT.

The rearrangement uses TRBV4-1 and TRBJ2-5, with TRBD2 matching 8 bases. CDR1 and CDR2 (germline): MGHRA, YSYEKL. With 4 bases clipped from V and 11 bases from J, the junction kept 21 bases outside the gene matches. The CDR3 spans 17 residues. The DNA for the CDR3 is TGCGCCAGCAGCCTGGGCAGCGGGGGCCTATCCCCTTGGGAGCAGTACTTC. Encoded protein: CASSLGSGGLSPWEQYF.

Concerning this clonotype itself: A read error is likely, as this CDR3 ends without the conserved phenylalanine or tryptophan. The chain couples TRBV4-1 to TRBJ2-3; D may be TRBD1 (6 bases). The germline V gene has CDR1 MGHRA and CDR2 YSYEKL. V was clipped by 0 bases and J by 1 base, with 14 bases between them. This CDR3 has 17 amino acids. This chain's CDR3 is CASSQDLGAFGTDTQYC. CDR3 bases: TGCGCCAGCAGCCAAGATCTGGGGGCATTTGGCACAGATACGCAGTATTGT.

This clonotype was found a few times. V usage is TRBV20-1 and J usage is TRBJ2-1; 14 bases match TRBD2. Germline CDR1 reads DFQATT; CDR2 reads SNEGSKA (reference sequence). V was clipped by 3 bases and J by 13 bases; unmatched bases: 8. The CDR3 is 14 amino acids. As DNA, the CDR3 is TGCAGTGCTAGGGGAGAGGGACTAGCGGGGGAACAGTTCTTC. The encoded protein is CSARGEGLAGEQFF.

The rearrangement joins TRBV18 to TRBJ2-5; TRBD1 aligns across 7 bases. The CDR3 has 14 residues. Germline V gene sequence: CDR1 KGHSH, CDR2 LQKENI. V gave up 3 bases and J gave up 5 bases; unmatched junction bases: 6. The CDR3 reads CASSPVTGWETQYF. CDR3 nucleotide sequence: TGTGCCAGCTCACCCGTGACAGGGTGGGAGACCCAGTACTTC.

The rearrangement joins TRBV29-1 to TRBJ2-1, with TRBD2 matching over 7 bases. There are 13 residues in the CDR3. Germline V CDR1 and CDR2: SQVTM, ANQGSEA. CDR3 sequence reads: CGVGGRARGEQFF. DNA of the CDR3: TGCGGGGTTGGAGGGAGGGCCCGGGGTGAGCAGTTCTTC.

CDR3 region: CASSLDLAGVYEQFF. The CDR3 region has the DNA TGCGCCAGCAGCTTGGACCTAGCGGGAGTATATGAGCAGTTCTTC. The chain joins TRBV5-1 to TRBJ2-1; 10 bases fit TRBD2. The junction had 5 bases not matched to a gene; V was cut back by 0 bases and J by 8 bases. This CDR3 has 15 amino acids. From germline, CDR1 is SGHRS and CDR2 YFSETQ. Variable domain in full (rest from reference TRBV5-1 and TRBJ2-1): KAGVTQTPRYLIKTRGQQVTLSCSPISGHRSVSWYQQTPGQGLQFLFEYFSETQRNKGNFPGRFSGRQFSNSRSEMNVSTLELGDSALYLCASSLDLAGVYEQFFGPGTRLTVL.

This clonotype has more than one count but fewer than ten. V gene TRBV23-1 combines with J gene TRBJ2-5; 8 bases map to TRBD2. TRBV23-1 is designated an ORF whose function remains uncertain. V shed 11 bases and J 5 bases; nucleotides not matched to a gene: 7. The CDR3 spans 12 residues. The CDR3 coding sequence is TGCGCCCCCCGGGGGGGGCTGGAGACCCAGTACTTC. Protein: CAPRGGLETQYF.

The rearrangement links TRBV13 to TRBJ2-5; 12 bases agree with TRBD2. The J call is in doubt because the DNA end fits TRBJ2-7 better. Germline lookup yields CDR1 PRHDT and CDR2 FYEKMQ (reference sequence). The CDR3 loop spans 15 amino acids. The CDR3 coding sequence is TGTGCCAGCAGCTTATCAACTAGCGGGAGGTACGAGCAGTACTTC. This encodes CASSLSTSGRYEQYF.

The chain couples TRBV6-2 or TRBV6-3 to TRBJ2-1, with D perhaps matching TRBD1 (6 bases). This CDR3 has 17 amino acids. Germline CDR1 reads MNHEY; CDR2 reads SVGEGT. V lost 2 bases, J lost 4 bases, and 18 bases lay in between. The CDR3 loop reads CASSYSYRDITYNEQFF. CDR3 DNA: TGTGCCAGCAGTTACAGCTACAGGGATATAACGTACAATGAGCAGTTCTTC.

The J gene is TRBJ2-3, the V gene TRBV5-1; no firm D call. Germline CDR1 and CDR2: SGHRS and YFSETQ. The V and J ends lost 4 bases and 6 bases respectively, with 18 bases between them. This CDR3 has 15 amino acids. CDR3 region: CASSLDGILHDTQYF. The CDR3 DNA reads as TGCGCCAGCAGCCTAGATGGGATATTACACGATACGCAGTATTTT.